The 18 T cell receptor beta chains presented below share a single source sample, sequenced in a study of blood T cell repertoires in COVID-19. Data came from immunoSEQ multiplex PCR; TCRdb stores just in-frame clones and leaves some out. The data contain 100,000 to 150,000 clones, approximately 79% of them singletons. The specimen was PBMCs or T cells enriched from blood (not recorded which). These receptor sequences come from a man in his forties with acute COVID-19.

In the case of this clone: At one boundary the junction diverges from the germline segment, which might be a read error. The V gene is TRBV7-7, the J gene TRBJ2-5; 11 nucleotides agree with TRBD2. CDR3 length equals 15 residues. The V gene's germline CDR1 is SSHAT and CDR2 FNYEAQ (reference sequence). The CDR3 nucleotides read TGTGCTAGCAGCTTAGCGGGACTAGCGGAAGAGACCCAGTACTTC. Protein sequence: CASSLAGLAEETQYF.

V gene TRBV19 combines with J gene TRBJ1-3; D is ambiguous. Germline CDR1 is LNHDA and CDR2 is SQIVND (reference sequence). V lost 9 bases and J lost 0, with 12 bases in between. This CDR3 spans 14 amino acids. The CDR3 protein is CASSESFSGNTIYF. In DNA, the CDR3 is TGTGCCAGCTCCGAGAGCTTCTCTGGAAACACCATATATTTT.

The chain has TRBV2 and TRBJ2-2; 10 bases are a match to TRBD1. This CDR3 is 14 amino acids long. Losses at the gene ends were 9 bases for V and 6 bases for J; bases not matched to a gene: 7. Germline loops: CDR1 SNHLY, CDR2 FYNNEI. The CDR3, as DNA: TGTGCCAGTAACGACAGGGGGCCCGCCGGGGAGCTGTTTTTT. The encoded protein is CASNDRGPAGELFF.

This clone was counted between two and nine times. The genes are TRBV11-3 and TRBJ2-1; D is possibly TRBD1 (9 bases). The CDR3 contains 16 residues. The V end was cut by 3 bases, the J end by 1 base, with 13 bases between. CDR1 SGHNT and CDR2 YENEEA come from the germline V gene. The CDR3 DNA sequence: TGTGCCAGCAGCTTTAGCGGGACAGGGTCCTACAATGAGCAGTTCTTC. Residues: CASSFSGTGSYNEQFF.

The chain carries TRBV4-1 and TRBJ1-1; 9 nucleotides line up with TRBD1. V was pared by 5 bases and J by 1 base, with 2 bases of the junction left unmatched. CDR3 size: 14 residues. CDR1 is MGHRA, CDR2 YSYEKL, per germline. The CDR3 nucleotides are TGCGCCAGCAGCTGGGACAGGGCGAACACTGAAGCTTTCTTT. Its translation is CASSWDRANTEAFF.

The J gene is TRBJ2-1, the V gene TRBV27; TRBD2 matches at 7 bases. The CDR3 totals 15 residues. V dropped 5 bases and J dropped 0; count of bases not matched to a gene: 4. Per germline, CDR1 MNHEY and CDR2 SMNVEV (reference sequence). The CDR3 spells CASSPLASSYNEQFF. The CDR3, as DNA: TGTGCCAGCAGTCCACTAGCGAGCTCCTACAATGAGCAGTTCTTC.

The chain is built from TRBV7-3 and TRBJ2-3; 12 nucleotides match TRBD2. V gave up 2 bases and J gave up 3 bases; unmatched junction bases: 0. The CDR3 has 15 amino acids. Per germline, CDR1 SGHTA and CDR2 FQGTGA. CDR3 bases: TGTGCCAGCAGCTTAGGACTAGCGGGGACAGATACGCAGTATTTT. Encoded protein: CASSLGLAGTDTQYF.

V is TRBV10-3 and J is TRBJ2-5; D remains ambiguous. Germline lookup yields CDR1 ENHRY and CDR2 SYGVKD. The CDR3 is 10 amino acids. V was trimmed by 11 bases and J by 9 bases, leaving 13 bases between them. The CDR3 DNA reads as TGTGCCGCAGGCTACAGTCCCCAGTACTTC. This encodes CAAGYSPQYF.

The rearrangement joins TRBV4-2 to TRBJ1-1; D might be TRBD1 (5 bases). V lost 4 bases and J lost 2, with 20 bases in between. Germline CDR1 LGHNA, CDR2 YNFKEQ. The CDR3 loop spans 17 amino acids. CDR3 loop: CASSPTQSGGINTEAFF. The CDR3 coding sequence is TGTGCCAGCAGCCCGACGCAAAGTGGGGGGATTAACACTGAAGCTTTCTTT.

This clone was seen a few times. This chain links TRBV2 with TRBJ1-1; 7 bases agree with TRBD1. This CDR3 has 13 residues. Germline CDR1 and CDR2: SNHLY and FYNNEI. CDR3 bases: TGTGCAATCGTGGGACAGTTGAACACTGAAGCTTTCTTT. It translates to CAIVGQLNTEAFF.

This clone was counted only a few times. V usage is TRBV7-9 and J usage is TRBJ1-1; a weak D match, TRBD1 (5 bases). Germline loops: CDR1 SEHNR, CDR2 FQNEAQ (reference sequence). V lost 3 bases, J lost 7 bases, and 9 bases lay in between. This CDR3 comprises 12 residues. CDR3 coding DNA: TGTGCCAGCAGCTTCCAGGGAATTGAAGCTTTCTTT. Protein product: CASSFQGIEAFF.

This chain connects TRBV29-1 to TRBJ2-7; a weak D match, TRBD2 (5 bases). The germline V gene has CDR1 SQVTM and CDR2 ANQGSEA. Trimming took 4 bases from V and 0 from J, leaving 10 bases between them. This CDR3 region has 13 residues. The CDR3 is CSVGRGSSYEQYF. The CDR3 region has the DNA TGCAGCGTTGGACGGGGAAGCTCCTACGAGCAGTACTTC.

V is TRBV5-1 and J is TRBJ2-5, with TRBD2 identical over 13 bases. The germline V gene has CDR1 SGHRS and CDR2 YFSETQ. The CDR3 is 17 residues long. J was trimmed by 0 bases and V by 2 bases; bases with no gene match: 4. CDR3 nucleotide sequence: TGCGCCAGCAGCTTCGGACTAGCGGGAGCGTACCAAGAGACCCAGTACTTC. It specifies CASSFGLAGAYQETQYF.

The sample holds a few counts of this clone. V usage is TRBV18 and J usage is TRBJ2-7; the D gene is possibly TRBD2 (6 bases). The CDR3 has 14 residues. Germline CDR1 reads KGHSH; CDR2 reads LQKENI. Deletions cut 8 bases from V and 4 bases from J, with 18 bases between. The CDR3 loop reads CASTRDSPPYEQYF. The CDR3 coding sequence is TGTGCCAGCACGCGGGACTCCCCCCCTTACGAGCAGTACTTC. Together with reference TRBV18 and TRBJ2-7, the CDR3 gives the full variable domain: NAGVMQNPRHLVRRRGQEARLRCSPMKGHSHVYWYRQLPEEGLKFMVYLQKENIIDESGMPKERFSAEFPKEGPSILRIQQVVRGDSAAYFCASTRDSPPYEQYFGPGTRLTVT.

The rearrangement uses TRBV13 and TRBJ2-7, with 9 positions matching TRBD1. With 4 bases clipped from V and 0 bases from J, the junction kept 4 bases outside the gene matches. This CDR3 is built from 15 residues. Germline CDR1 PRHDT, CDR2 FYEKMQ (reference sequence). The CDR3 reads CASSYGQGFSYEQYF. The CDR3 DNA sequence: TGTGCCAGCAGCTACGGACAGGGGTTCTCCTACGAGCAGTACTTC. Full variable domain (outside the CDR3, taken from reference TRBV13 and TRBJ2-7): AAGVIQSPRHLIKEKRETATLKCYPIPRHDTVYWYQQGPGQDPQFLISFYEKMQSDKGSIPDRFSAQQFSDYHSELNMSSLELGDSALYFCASSYGQGFSYEQYFGPGTRLTVT.

The chain carries TRBV2 and TRBJ2-7; 12 bases are a match to TRBD2. The CDR3 covers 15 residues. Germline V gene data show CDR1 as SNHLY and CDR2 as FYNNEI. J gave up 5 bases and V 6 bases, and 8 bases lay outside the gene matches. The CDR3 DNA reads TGTGCCAGCAGCTGGTCGACTAGCGGGAGCAACGAGCAGTACTTC. This codes for CASSWSTSGSNEQYF.

The chain is built from TRBV9 and TRBJ1-6, with D perhaps TRBD1 (6 bases). The V gene's germline CDR1 is SGDLS and CDR2 YYNGEE. Trimming left V 0 bases short and J 9 bases short, with 13 bases between. The CDR3 has 15 amino acids. DNA of the CDR3: TGTGCCAGCAGCGTAGAACTGGGACACCCTTCACCCCTCCACTTT. Its translation is CASSVELGHPSPLHF.

V is TRBV28 and J is TRBJ2-7; 10 bases are a match to TRBD1. Germline-derived CDR1 and CDR2 are MDHEN and SYDVKM. The CDR3 has 15 residues. J gave up 6 bases and V 4 bases, and 9 bases lay outside the gene matches. This CDR3 is CASSSHGTGVFEQYF. CDR3 nucleotide sequence: TGTGCCAGCAGTTCCCACGGGACAGGGGTTTTCGAGCAGTACTTC.